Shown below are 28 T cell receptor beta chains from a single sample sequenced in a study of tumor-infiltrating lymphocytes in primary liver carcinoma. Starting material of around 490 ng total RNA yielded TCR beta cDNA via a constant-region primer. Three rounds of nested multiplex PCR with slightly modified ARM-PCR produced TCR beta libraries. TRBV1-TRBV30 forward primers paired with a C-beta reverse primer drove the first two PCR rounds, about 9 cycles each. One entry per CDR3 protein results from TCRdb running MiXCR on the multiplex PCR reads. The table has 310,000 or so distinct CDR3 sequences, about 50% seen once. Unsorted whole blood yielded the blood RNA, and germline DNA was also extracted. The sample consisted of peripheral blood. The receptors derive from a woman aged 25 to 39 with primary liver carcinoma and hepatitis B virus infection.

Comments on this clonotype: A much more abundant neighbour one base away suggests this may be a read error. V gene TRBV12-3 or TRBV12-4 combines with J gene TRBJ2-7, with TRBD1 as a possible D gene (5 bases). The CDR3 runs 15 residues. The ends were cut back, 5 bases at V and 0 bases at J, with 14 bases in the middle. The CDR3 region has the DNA TGTGCCAGCAGTCTTCAGGGATTTGGCTCCTACGAGCAGTACTTC. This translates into CASSLQGFGSYEQYF.

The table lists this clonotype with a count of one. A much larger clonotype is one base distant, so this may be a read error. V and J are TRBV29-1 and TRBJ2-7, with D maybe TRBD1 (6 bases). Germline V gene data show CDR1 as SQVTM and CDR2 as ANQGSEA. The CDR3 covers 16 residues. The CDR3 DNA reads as TGCATCGTCCTCCTCCTACAGGGAGCCTTCCTCTACGAGCAGTACTTC. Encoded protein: CIVLLLQGAFLYEQYF.

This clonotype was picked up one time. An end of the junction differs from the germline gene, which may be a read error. CDR3 region: CASSLSQGYEKLFF. CDR3 nucleotide sequence: TGTGCCAGCAGTTTATCGCAGGGTTATGAAAAGCTGTTTTTT. The V call is TRBV28, the J call TRBJ1-4; perhaps TRBD1 as D (5 bases). CDR1 and CDR2 from the germline V gene are MDHEN and SYDVKM. CDR3 length: 14 residues.

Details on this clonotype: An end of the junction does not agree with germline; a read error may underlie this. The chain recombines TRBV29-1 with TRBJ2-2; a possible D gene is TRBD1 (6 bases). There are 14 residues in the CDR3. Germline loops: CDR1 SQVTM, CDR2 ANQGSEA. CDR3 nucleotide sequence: TGCAGCGTTACCCGGGACACCAACACCAGGGAGCTGTTTTTT. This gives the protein CSVTRDTNTRELFF.

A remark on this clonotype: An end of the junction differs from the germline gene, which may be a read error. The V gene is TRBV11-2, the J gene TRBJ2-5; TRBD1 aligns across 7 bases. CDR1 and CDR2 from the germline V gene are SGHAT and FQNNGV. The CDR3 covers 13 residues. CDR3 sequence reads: CASSQTGPETQCF. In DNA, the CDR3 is TGTGCCAGTAGCCAGACAGGGCCAGAGACCCAGTGCTTC.

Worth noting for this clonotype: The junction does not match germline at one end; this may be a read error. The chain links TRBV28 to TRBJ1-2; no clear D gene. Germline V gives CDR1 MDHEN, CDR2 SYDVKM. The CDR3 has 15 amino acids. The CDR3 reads CASTRGGTANYGYIF. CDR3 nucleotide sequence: TGTGCCAGCACCCGGGGAGGCACGGCGAACTATGGCTACATCTTC.

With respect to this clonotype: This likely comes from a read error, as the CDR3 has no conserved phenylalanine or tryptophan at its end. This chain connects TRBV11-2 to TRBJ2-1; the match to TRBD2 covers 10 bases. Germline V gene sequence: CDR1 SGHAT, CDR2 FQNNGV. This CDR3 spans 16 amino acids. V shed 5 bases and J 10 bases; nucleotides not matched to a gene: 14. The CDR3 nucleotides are TGTGCCAGCAGCATCAGTCGGCCTAGCGGGAGCAGGGAGCAGTTCTAC. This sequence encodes CASSISRPSGSREQFY.

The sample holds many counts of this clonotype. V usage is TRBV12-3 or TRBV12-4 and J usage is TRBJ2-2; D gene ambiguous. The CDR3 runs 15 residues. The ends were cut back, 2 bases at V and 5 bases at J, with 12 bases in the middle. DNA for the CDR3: TGTGCCAGCAGTTTAATTCTGGATCAAACCGGGGAGCTGTTTTTT. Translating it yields CASSLILDQTGELFF.

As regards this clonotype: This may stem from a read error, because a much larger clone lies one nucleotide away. CDR3 in DNA: TGTGCCAGCAGCAAGGGACAGAACACTGAAGCTTTCTTT. Its translation is CASSKGQNTEAFF. V gene TRBV6-5 combines with J gene TRBJ1-1, with D possibly TRBD1 on 6 matching bases. The germline gives CDR1 MNHEY, CDR2 SVGAGI. Trimming removed 6 bases at V and 1 base at J, with 9 bases between. The CDR3 length is 13 residues.

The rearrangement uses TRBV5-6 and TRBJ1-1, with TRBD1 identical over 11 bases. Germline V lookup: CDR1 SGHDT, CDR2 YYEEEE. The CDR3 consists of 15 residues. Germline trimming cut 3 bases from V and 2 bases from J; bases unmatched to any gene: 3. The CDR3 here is CASSSGQGGNTEAFF. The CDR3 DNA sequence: TGTGCCAGCAGCTCGGGACAGGGGGGCAACACTGAAGCTTTCTTT.

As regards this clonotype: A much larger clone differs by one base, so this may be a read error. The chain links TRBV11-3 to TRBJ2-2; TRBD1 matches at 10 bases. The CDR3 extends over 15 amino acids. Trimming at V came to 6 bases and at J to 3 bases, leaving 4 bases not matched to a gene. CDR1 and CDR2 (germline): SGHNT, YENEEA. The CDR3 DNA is TGTGCCAGCAGTTTCGGGACAGGGGACACCGGGGAGCTGTTTTTT. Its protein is CASSFGTGDTGELFF.

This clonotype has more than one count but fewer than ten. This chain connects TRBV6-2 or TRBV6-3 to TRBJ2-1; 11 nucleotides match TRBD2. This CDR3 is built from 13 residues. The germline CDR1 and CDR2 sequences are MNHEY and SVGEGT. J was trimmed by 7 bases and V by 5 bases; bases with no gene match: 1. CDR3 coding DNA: TGTGCCAGCAGTATAGCGGGAGGGAATGAGCAGTTCTTC. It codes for CASSIAGGNEQFF.

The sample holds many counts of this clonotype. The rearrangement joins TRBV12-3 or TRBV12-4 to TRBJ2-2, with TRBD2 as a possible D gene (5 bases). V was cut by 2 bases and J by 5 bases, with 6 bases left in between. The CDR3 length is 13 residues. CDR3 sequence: CASSLTGTGELFF. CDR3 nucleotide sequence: TGTGCCAGCAGTTTAACGGGGACCGGGGAGCTGTTTTTT.

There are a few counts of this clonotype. CDR3 sequence reads: CASSSYLGRSDNIQYF. In nucleotides, the CDR3 is TGTGCCAGCAGCTCGTATTTGGGAAGGTCAGATAACATTCAGTACTTC. The chain has TRBV5-6 and TRBJ2-4; no clear D gene. The CDR3 extends over 16 amino acids. V lost 3 bases, J lost 7 bases, and 20 bases lay in between. Per germline, CDR1 SGHDT and CDR2 YYEEEE.

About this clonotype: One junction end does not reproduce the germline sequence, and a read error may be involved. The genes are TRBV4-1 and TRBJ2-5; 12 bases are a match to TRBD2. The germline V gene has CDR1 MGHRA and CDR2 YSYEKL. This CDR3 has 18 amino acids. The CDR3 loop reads CASSQVVGTSGPQEAQYF. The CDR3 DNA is TGCGCCAGCAGCCAGGTCGTCGGGACTAGCGGGCCTCAAGAGGCCCAGTACTTC.

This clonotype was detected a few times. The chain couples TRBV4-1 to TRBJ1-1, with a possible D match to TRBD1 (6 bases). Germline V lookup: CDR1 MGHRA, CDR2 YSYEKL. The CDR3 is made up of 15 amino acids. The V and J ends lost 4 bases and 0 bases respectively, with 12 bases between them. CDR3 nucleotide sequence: TGCGCCAGCAGCCTGGGGGCGCACATGAACACTGAAGCTTTCTTT. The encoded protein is CASSLGAHMNTEAFF.

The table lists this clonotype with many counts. In DNA, the CDR3 is TGTGCCAGCAGAACTAGCGGATTCAATGAGCAGTTCTTC. Its translation is CASRTSGFNEQFF. The V gene is TRBV6-2 or TRBV6-3, the J gene TRBJ2-1; TRBD2 matches 8 bases. Trimming at V came to 6 bases and at J to 6 bases, leaving 4 bases not matched to a gene. Germline V gene sequence: CDR1 MNHEY, CDR2 SVGEGT. This CDR3 region has 13 residues.

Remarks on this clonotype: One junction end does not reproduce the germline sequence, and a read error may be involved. The CDR3 sequence: CTSSLAGYGQPQHF. The DNA for the CDR3 is TGTACCAGCAGCTTAGCGGGGTACGGTCAGCCCCAGCATTTT. The chain has TRBV11-2 and TRBJ1-5, with D hard to call. This CDR3 has 14 amino acids. CDR1 and CDR2 (germline): SGHAT, FQNNGV.

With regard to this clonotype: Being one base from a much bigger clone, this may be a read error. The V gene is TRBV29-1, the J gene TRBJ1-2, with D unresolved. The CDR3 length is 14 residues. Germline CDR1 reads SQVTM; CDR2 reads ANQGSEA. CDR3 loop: CCVVPLMDNYGYTF. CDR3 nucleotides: TGCTGCGTTGTCCCCCTGATGGACAACTATGGCTACACCTTC.

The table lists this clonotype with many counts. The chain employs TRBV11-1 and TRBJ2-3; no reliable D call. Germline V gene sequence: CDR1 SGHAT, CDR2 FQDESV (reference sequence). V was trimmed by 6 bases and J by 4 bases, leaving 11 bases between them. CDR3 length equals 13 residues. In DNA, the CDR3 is TGTGCCAGCAGGATAAAGGACGCAGATACGCAGTATTTT. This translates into CASRIKDADTQYF.

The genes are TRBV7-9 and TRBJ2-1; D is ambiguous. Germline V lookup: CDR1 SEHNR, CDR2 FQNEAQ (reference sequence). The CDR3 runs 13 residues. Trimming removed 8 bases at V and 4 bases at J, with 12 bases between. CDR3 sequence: CASQTGFYNEQFF. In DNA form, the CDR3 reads TGTGCCAGCCAAACCGGGTTTTACAATGAGCAGTTCTTC.

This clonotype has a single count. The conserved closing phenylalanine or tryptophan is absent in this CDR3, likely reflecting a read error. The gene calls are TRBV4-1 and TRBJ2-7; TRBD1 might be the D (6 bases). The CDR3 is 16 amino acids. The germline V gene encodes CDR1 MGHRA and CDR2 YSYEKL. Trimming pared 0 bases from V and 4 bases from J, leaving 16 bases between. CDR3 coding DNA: TGCGCCAGCAGCCAAGATGAGCGGAGTAGGGGGTACGAGCAGTACATC. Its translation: CASSQDERSRGYEQYI.

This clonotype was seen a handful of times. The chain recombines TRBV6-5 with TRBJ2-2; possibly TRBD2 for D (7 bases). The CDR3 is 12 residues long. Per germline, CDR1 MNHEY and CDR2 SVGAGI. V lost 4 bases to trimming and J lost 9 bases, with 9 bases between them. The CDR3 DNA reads TGTGCCAGCAGTTGGGGGGGCCGGGAGCTGTTTTTT. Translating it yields CASSWGGRELFF.

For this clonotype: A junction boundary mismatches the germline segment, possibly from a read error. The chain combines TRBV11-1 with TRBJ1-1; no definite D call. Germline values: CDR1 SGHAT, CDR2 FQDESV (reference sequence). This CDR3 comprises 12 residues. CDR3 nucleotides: TGTGTCAGCGGCTCCCAGCGGGTTGAAGCTTTCTTC. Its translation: CVSGSQRVEAFF.

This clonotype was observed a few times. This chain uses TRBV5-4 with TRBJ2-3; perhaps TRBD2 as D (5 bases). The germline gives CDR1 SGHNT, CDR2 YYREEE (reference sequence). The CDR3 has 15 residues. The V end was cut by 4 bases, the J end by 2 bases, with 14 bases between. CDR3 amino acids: CASSPGVINTDTQYF. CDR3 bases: TGTGCCAGCAGCCCCGGGGTAATCAACACAGATACGCAGTATTTT.

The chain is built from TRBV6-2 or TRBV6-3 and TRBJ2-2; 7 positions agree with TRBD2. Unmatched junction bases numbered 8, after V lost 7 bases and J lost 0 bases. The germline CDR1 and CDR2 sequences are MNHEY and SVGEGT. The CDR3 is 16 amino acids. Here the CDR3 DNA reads TGTGCCAGCAAGGTCCCGGGGGGACCGAACACCGGGGAGCTGTTTTTT. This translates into CASKVPGGPNTGELFF.

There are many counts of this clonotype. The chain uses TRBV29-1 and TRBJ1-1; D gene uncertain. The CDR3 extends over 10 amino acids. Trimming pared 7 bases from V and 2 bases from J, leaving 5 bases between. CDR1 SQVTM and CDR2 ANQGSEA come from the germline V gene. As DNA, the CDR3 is TGCAGCGGCAAAAACACTGAAGCTTTCTTT. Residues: CSGKNTEAFF.

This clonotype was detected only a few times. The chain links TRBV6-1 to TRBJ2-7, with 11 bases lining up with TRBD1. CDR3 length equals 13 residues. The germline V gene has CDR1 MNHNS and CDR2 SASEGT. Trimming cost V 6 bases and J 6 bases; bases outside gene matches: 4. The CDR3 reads CASSGTGGFEQYF. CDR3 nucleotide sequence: TGTGCCAGCAGCGGGACAGGGGGGTTCGAGCAGTACTTC.